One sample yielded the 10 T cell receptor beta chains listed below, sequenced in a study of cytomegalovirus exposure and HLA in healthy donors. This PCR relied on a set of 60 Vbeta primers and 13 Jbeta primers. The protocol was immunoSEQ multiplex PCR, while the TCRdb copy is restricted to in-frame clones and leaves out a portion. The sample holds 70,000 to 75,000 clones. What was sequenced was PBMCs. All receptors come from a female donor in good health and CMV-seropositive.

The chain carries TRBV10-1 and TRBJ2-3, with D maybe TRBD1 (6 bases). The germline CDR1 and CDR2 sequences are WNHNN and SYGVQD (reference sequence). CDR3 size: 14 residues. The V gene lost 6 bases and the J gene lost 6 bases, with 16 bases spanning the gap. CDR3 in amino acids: CASSRAGDGDTQYF. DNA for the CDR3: TGCGCCAGCAGCCGGGCAGGGGACGGGGATACGCAGTATTTT.

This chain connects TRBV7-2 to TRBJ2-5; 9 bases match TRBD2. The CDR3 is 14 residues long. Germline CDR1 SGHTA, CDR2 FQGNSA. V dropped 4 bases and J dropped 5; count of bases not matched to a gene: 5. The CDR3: CASSSAGGRETQYF. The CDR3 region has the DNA TGTGCCAGCAGCTCAGCGGGGGGTCGGGAGACCCAGTACTTC.

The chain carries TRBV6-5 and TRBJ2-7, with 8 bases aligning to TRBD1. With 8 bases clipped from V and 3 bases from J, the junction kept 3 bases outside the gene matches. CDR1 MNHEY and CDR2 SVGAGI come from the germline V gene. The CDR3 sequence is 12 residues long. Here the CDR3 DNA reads TGTGCCAGCCGGACAGGGTTCTACGAGCAGTACTTC. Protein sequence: CASRTGFYEQYF.

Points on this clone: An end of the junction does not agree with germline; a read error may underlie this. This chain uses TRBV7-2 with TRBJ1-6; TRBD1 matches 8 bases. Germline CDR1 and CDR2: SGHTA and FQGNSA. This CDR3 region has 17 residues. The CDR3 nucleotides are TGTGCCAGCAGCCGTAGGACAGGGCCCTCATCTAATTCACACCTCCACTTT. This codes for CASSRRTGPSSNSHLHF.

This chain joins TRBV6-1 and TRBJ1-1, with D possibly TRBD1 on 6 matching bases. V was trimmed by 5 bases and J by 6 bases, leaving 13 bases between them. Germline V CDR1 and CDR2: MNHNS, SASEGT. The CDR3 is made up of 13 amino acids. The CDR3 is CASSYQGSPEAFF. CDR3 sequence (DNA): TGTGCCAGCAGTTATCAGGGGAGCCCTGAAGCTTTCTTT.

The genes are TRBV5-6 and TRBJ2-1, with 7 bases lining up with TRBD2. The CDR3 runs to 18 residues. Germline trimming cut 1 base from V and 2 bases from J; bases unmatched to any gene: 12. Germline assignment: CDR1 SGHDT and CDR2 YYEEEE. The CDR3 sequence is CASSLWGEAGLTYNEQFF. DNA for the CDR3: TGTGCCAGCAGCTTGTGGGGCGAAGCGGGGCTTACCTACAATGAGCAGTTCTTC.

CDR3 sequence: CASTRFAGANVLTF. The CDR3 bases are TGTGCCAGTACTAGGTTTGCTGGGGCCAACGTCCTGACTTTC. The chain employs TRBV19 and TRBJ2-6; D is uncertain. Germline CDR1 LNHDA, CDR2 SQIVND (reference sequence). Trimming removed 7 bases from V and 2 bases from J, with 9 bases in between. The CDR3 contains 14 residues.

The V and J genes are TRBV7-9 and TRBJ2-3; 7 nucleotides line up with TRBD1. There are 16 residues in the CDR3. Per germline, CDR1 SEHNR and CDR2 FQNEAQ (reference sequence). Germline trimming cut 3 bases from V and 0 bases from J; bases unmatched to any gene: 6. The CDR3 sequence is CASSLRQGISTDTQYF. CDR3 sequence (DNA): TGTGCCAGCAGCTTGAGACAGGGTATAAGCACAGATACGCAGTATTTT.

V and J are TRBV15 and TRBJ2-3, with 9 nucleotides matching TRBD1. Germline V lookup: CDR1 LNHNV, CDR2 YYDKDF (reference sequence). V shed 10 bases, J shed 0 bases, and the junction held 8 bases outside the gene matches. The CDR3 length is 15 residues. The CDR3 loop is CASREQGASTDTQYF. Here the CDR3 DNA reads TGTGCCAGCCGAGAACAGGGGGCTAGCACAGATACGCAGTATTTT.

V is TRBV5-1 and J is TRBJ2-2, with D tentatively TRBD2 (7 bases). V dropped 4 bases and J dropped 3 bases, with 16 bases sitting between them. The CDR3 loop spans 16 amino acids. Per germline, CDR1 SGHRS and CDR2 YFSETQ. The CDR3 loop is CASSAGLQGYTGELFF. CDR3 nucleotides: TGCGCCAGCAGCGCGGGACTACAGGGTTACACCGGGGAGCTGTTTTTT.